The source of this T cell receptor beta chain is a study of cytomegalovirus exposure and HLA in healthy donors. The PCR was carried out with 60 Vbeta primers and 13 Jbeta primers. Authors' processing steps: In a later analysis, approximately 73 million unique TCR beta chains included roughly 11 million shared by two or more donors. The repertoire was sequenced with immunoSEQ multiplex PCR; TCRdb's copy has only in-frame clones and lacks some. V and J calls and clone size are given by that table; D and trimming were obtained from the DNA. The sample yields around 240,000 clones, around 80% seen once. Trimming pared 1 base from V and 0 bases from J, leaving 7 bases between. The CDR3 has 15 residues. Germline V gene lookup returns CDR1 SGHTA and CDR2 FQGTGA.

The sequence was collected from a woman between 40 and 50 years old in good health and CMV-seropositive. This chain links TRBV7-3 with TRBJ2-1; the D is unclear. The sequencing input was PBMCs. CDR3 region: CASSLIRSSYNEQFF. The CDR3 DNA reads as TGTGCCAGCAGCTTAATCCGTTCCTCCTACAATGAGCAGTTCTTC.